This TCR beta chain was retrieved from a study of T-cell reconstitution after alpha-beta-depleted transplantation in children. TCRbeta library construction was performed incorporating unique molecular identifiers. TCRdb recomputed calls from the PCR reads with MiXCR, one row per CDR3 protein. The sample holds around 800,000 distinct CDR3 sequences, approximately 15% seen once. Findings of the study overall: Surviving recipient T cells and intrathymic progenitors accounted for some patients' high TCRbeta diversity at day 60. The authors attributed T-cell counts and diversity one year after transplant mostly to newly produced T cells. Expanded graft clones, several hundred of them, were reportedly the source of alpha-beta T cells about two months after transplant.

This clonotype has only a few counts. Its specificity is unknown. The sample was PBMCs, mostly from graft donor cells, taken 360 days after TCRalphabeta/CD19-depleted stem cell transplant. The sequence derives from a male patient younger than 18 who had a stem cell transplant for acute lymphoblastic leukemia, so the T cells may come from the graft donor.

Here the CDR3 reads CASSVATGRGLRDRGRWGYTF. The CDR3 DNA is TGTGCCAGCAGCGTAGCTACGGGAAGAGGTCTCCGAGACAGGGGGCGATGGGGCTACACCTTC. The genes are TRBV9 and TRBJ1-2; 10 positions match TRBD1. CDR3 length: 21 amino acids. With V trimmed by 0 bases and J by 8 bases, 25 bases remained unmatched. Germline CDR1 and CDR2: SGDLS and YYNGEE.